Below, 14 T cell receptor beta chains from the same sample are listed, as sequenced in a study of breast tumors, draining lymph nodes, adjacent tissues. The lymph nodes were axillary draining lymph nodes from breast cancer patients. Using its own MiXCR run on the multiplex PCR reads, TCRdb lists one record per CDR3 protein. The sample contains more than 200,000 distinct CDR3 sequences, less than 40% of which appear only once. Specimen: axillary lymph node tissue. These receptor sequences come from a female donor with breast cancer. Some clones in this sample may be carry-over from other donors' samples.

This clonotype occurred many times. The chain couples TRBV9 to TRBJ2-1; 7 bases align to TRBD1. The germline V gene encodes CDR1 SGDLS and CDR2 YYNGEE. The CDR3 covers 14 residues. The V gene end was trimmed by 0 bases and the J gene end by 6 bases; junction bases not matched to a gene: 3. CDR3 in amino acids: CASSVGSGGNEQFF. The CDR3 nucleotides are TGTGCCAGCAGCGTAGGATCAGGGGGCAATGAGCAGTTCTTC.

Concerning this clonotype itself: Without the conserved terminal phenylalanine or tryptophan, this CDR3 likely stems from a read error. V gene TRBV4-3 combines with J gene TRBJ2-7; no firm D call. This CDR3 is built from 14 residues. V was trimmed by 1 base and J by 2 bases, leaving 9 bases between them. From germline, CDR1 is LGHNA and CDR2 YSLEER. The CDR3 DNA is TGCGCCAGCAGCCAAGTTGCGGAAACCTACGAGCAGTACCTC. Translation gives CASSQVAETYEQYL.

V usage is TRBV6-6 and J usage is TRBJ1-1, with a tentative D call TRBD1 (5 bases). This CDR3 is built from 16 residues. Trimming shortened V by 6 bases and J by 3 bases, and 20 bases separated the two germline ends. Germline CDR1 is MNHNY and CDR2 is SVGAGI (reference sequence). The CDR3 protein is CASSLTLGDRDTEAFF. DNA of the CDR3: TGTGCCAGCAGCCTAACCTTGGGGGATCGGGACACTGAAGCTTTCTTT.

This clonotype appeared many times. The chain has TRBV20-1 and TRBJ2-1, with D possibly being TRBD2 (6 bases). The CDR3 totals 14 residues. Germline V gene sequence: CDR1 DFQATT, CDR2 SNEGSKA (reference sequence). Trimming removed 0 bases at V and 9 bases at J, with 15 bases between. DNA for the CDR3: TGCAGTGCTAGAGATAGGGCGGGGTCCTTTGAGCAGTTCTTC. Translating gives CSARDRAGSFEQFF.

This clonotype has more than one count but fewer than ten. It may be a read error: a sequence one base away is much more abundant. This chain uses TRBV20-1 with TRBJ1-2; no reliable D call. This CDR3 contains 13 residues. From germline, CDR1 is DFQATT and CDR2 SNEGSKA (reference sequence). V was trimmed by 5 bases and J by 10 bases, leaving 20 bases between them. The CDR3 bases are TGCAGTGCTCGCACAGTGTGGGGAGATGCCTACACCTTC. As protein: CSARTVWGDAYTF.

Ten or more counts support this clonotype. The CDR3 coding sequence is TGTGCCAGCAGCTCCACCCGACAGGGAATGGACTCCCCTAGCACAGATACGCAGTATTTT. Translation gives CASSSTRQGMDSPSTDTQYF. V usage is TRBV7-9 and J usage is TRBJ2-3; 7 bases match TRBD1. The CDR3 has 20 amino acids. The V gene end was trimmed by 4 bases and the J gene end by 0 bases; junction bases not matched to a gene: 19. CDR1 is SEHNR and CDR2 is FQNEAQ in the germline V gene (reference sequence).

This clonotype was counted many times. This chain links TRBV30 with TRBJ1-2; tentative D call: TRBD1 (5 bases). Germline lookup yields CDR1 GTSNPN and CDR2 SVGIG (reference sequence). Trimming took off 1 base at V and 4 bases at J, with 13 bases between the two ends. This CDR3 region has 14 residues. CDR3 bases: TGTGCCTGGAGTGGGGGCTCGGGAGGCTATGGCTACACCTTC. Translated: CAWSGGSGGYGYTF. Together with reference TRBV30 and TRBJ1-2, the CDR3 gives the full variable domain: SQTIHQWPATLVQPVGSPLSLECTVEGTSNPNLYWYRQAAGRGLQLLFYSVGIGQISSEVPQNLSASRPQDRQFILSSKKLLLSDSGFYLCAWSGGSGGYGYTFGSGTRLTVV.

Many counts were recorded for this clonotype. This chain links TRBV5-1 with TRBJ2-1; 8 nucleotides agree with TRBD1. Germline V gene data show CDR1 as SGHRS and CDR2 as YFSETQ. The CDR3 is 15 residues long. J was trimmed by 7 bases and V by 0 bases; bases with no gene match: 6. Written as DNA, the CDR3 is TGCGCCAGCAGCTTGGTGCTCCAGGGGGCAAATGAGCAGTTCTTC. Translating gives CASSLVLQGANEQFF.

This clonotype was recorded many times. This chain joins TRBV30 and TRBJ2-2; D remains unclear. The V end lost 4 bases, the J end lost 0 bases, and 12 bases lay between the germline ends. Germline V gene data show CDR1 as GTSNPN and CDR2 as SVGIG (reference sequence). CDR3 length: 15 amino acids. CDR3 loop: CAWKNRNANTGELFF. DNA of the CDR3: TGTGCCTGGAAAAACAGAAACGCGAACACCGGGGAGCTGTTTTTT.

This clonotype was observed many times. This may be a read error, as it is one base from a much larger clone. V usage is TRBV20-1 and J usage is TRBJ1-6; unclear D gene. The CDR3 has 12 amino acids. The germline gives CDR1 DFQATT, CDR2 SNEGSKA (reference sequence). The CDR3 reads CSATGYNSPPHF. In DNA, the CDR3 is TGCAGTGCTACAGGTTATAATTCACCCCCCCACTTT.

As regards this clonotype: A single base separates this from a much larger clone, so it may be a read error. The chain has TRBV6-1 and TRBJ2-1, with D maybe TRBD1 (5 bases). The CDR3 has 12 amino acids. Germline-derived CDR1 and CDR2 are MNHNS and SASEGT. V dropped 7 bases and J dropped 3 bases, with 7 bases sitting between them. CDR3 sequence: CASTQGYNEQFF. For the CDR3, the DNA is TGTGCCAGCACTCAGGGCTACAATGAGCAGTTCTTC.

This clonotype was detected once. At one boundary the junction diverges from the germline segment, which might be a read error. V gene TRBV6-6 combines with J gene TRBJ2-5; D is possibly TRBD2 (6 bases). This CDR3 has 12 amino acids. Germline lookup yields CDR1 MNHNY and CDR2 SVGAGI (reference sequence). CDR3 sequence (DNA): TGTGCCAGCAGTTACTGGGAGGCGACCCGGTACTTC. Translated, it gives CASSYWEATRYF.

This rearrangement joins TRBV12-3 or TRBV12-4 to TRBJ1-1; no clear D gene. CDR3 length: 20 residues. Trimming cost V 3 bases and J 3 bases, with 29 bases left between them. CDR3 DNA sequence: TGTGCCAGCAGTTTCGCCCTGGGTAGCGGGATAGGCGAGCAGTACACTGAAGCTTTCTTT. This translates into CASSFALGSGIGEQYTEAFF.

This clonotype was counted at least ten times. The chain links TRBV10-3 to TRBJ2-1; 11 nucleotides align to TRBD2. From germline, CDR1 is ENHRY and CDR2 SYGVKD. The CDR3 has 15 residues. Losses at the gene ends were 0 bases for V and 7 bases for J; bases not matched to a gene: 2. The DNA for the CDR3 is TGTGCCATCAGTGAGTCTACTAGCGGGAGAAATGAGCAGTTCTTC. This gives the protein CAISESTSGRNEQFF.